This is a list of T cell receptor beta chains from one sample in a study of neurological immune-mediated disorders. TCRdb reprocessed the 5' RACE reads with MiXCR, giving one entry per CDR3 protein. This table has about 60,000 distinct CDR3 sequences, roughly 3.5% appearing once. Source material: PBMCs. The receptor set was obtained from a man younger than 45 with multiple sclerosis. CDR3s include the opening cysteine and the closing phenylalanine or tryptophan. Fields, in order: V gene, D gene, clone size, J gene, CDR3 protein, CDR3 DNA. The D gene is left open where the match is weak. Some rows mark clone size as missing; the rest say once, few, many or name a class of expanded clone.

TRBV5-1	-	many	TRBJ1-1	CASSRLMNTEAFF	TGCGCCAGCAGCCGGCTCATGAACACTGAAGCTTTCTTT
TRBV20-1	TRBD2	many	TRBJ2-1	CSAAAGGPRNEQFF	TGCAGTGCTGCAGCGGGAGGGCCGAGGAATGAGCAGTTCTTC
TRBV7-3	TRBD2	many	TRBJ2-1	CASSFGTSYEQFF	TGTGCCAGCAGCTTCGGGACTAGCTATGAGCAGTTCTTC
TRBV20-1	-	many	TRBJ2-3	CSAKTTDTQYF	TGCAGTGCTAAGACCACAGATACGCAGTATTTT
TRBV6-1	-	many	TRBJ2-7	CASSEAHFGEQYF	TGTGCCAGCAGTGAAGCGCACTTCGGAGAGCAGTACTTC
TRBV7-2	TRBD2	many	TRBJ2-1	CASSWLDRGSLVWSYNEQFF	TGTGCCAGCAGCTGGCTTGATCGCGGGAGTTTAGTGTGGTCCTACAATGAGCAGTTCTTC
TRBV3-1	TRBD1	many	TRBJ1-6	CASNRGSDSPLHF	TGTGCCAGTAACAGGGGCAGCGATTCACCCCTCCACTTT
TRBV5-1	-	many	TRBJ2-2	CASSLRVSTGELFF	TGCGCCAGCAGCTTGAGGGTTTCCACCGGGGAGCTGTTTTTT
TRBV19	-	-	TRBJ2-2	CASSIDYTGELFF	TGTGCCAGTAGTATCGACTACACCGGGGAGCTGTTTTTT
TRBV5-1	TRBD1	many	TRBJ2-7	CASSPGTGGPYEQYF	TGCGCCAGCAGCCCCGGGACAGGGGGTCCCTACGAGCAGTACTTC
TRBV5-1	TRBD2	many	TRBJ2-2	CASSLVGGISGELFF	TGCGCCAGCAGCTTGGTCGGGGGGATCTCCGGGGAGCTGTTTTTT
TRBV5-1	TRBD2	many	TRBJ2-7	CASSPRRTSSYEQYF	TGCGCCAGCAGCCCCCGGCGGACTAGTAGCTACGAGCAGTACTTC
TRBV29-1	TRBD2	many	TRBJ2-1	CSVEGLAGVNEQFF	TGCAGCGTTGAGGGACTAGCGGGAGTTAATGAGCAGTTCTTC
TRBV12-5	TRBD1	few	TRBJ1-5	CASGTGTGNQPQNF	TGTGCTAGTGGAACCGGGACAGGGAATCAGCCCCAGAATTTT
TRBV7-2	-	few	TRBJ1-2	CASSSGAAYGYTF	TGTGCCAGCAGCTCGGGGGCGGCATATGGCTACACCTTC
TRBV6-6	-	few	TRBJ1-5	CASSEGLNSNQPQHF	TGTGCCAGCTCCGAGGGACTTAATAGCAATCAGCCCCAGCATTTT
TRBV18	TRBD2	many	TRBJ2-5	CASSPRREGRDRETQYF	TGTGCCAGCTCCCCGCGACGGGAGGGCCGGGACCGAGAGACCCAGTACTTC
TRBV20-1	TRBD1	few	TRBJ2-7	CSARPDRPPYEQYF	TGCAGTGCTAGGCCGGACAGGCCGCCCTACGAGCAGTACTTC
TRBV7-3	TRBD1	many	TRBJ2-4	CASSLGGQGENIQYF	TGTGCCAGCAGCCTTGGGGGACAGGGAGAAAACATTCAGTACTTC
TRBV27	-	many	TRBJ1-1	CASSFSRWNTEAFF	TGTGCCAGCAGTTTTTCGAGGTGGAACACTGAAGCTTTCTTT
TRBV5-1	-	many	TRBJ2-5	CASSLPDKETQYF	TGCGCCAGCAGCTTGCCTGATAAAGAGACCCAGTACTTC
TRBV6-1	-	-	TRBJ1-1	CASSQTQNTEAFF	TGTGCCAGCAGCCAGACCCAGAACACTGAAGCTTTCTTT
TRBV5-1	TRBD1	many	TRBJ1-2	CASSLDPQGGYGYTF	TGCGCCAGCAGCTTGGATCCCCAGGGGGGATATGGCTACACCTTC
TRBV9	TRBD1	many	TRBJ1-1	CASSITGANTEAFF	TGTGCCAGCAGCATCACAGGGGCGAACACTGAAGCTTTCTTT